The 17 T cell receptor beta chains presented below share a single source sample, sequenced in a study of T cell responses to AZD1222 COVID-19 vaccine. Only in-frame clones appear in the TCRdb table, and some are missing; sequencing was by immunoSEQ multiplex PCR. Counted here are about 140,000 clones, about 89% occurring once; the ten biggest clones make up about 4.8%. This specimen consisted of peripheral blood, obtained on day 0 of AZD1222 vaccination. The source is an adult in good health.

The rearrangement links TRBV12-1 to TRBJ2-5; the listed D gene, TRBD1, was not tested against the DNA. TRBV12-1 is given as a pseudogene. The CDR3 sequence is 17 residues long. The CDR3 sequence is CASSPRGGTGVQETQYF. For the CDR3, the DNA is TGTGCCAGCAGCCCACGCGGTGGGACAGGGGTACAAGAGACCCAGTACTTC.

The chain links TRBV7-9 to TRBJ2-6; D not certain. With 7 bases removed from V and 0 bases from J, the gap between germline ends came to 16 bases. The germline gives CDR1 SEHNR, CDR2 FQNEAQ (reference sequence). The CDR3 totals 17 residues. The CDR3 region is CASNIIGTSSGANVLTF. CDR3 nucleotides: TGTGCCAGCAACATCATAGGAACCAGCTCTGGGGCCAACGTCCTGACTTTC.

This chain connects TRBV4-1 to TRBJ2-2, with 12 bases fitting TRBD2. Looked up from germline, CDR1 is MGHRA and CDR2 is YSYEKL. The CDR3 consists of 21 residues. The V gene end was trimmed by 1 base and the J gene end by 4 bases; junction bases not matched to a gene: 16. CDR3 residues: CASSQGGGSLAGGPGTGELFF. DNA for the CDR3: TGCGCCAGCAGCCAAGGGGGGGGATCCCTAGCGGGGGGGCCGGGCACCGGGGAGCTGTTTTTT.

V gene TRBV13 combines with J gene TRBJ2-7; 10 bases map to TRBD1. In germline, CDR1 is PRHDT, CDR2 FYEKMQ (reference sequence). The CDR3 is made up of 14 amino acids. With V trimmed by 5 bases and J by 3 bases, 4 bases remained unmatched. The CDR3 spells CASSAGQGSYEQYF. CDR3 coding DNA: TGTGCCAGCAGCGCGGGACAGGGGAGCTACGAGCAGTACTTC.

The V call is TRBV6-1, the J call TRBJ2-3, with TRBD2 matching over 8 bases. With 1 base clipped from V and 3 bases from J, the junction kept 6 bases outside the gene matches. The CDR3 is 16 residues long. Germline V gene data show CDR1 as MNHNS and CDR2 as SASEGT. The DNA of the CDR3 is TGTGCCAGCAGTGAAGTTGCGGGAGGTTTGACAGATACGCAGTATTTT. Its translation: CASSEVAGGLTDTQYF.

The rearrangement links TRBV27 to TRBJ1-1; tentative D call: TRBD1 (5 bases). CDR3 length equals 14 residues. Per germline, CDR1 MNHEY and CDR2 SMNVEV (reference sequence). The V and J ends lost 6 bases and 1 base respectively, with 12 bases between them. The DNA for the CDR3 is TGTGCCAGCAGGCCAGACGGGGCGAACACTGAAGCTTTCTTT. Translating gives CASRPDGANTEAFF.

The chain combines TRBV7-8 with TRBJ2-1; D is perhaps TRBD2 (5 bases). Germline assignment: CDR1 SGHVS and CDR2 FQNEAQ. Trimming took off 5 bases at V and 5 bases at J, with 10 bases between the two ends. The CDR3 length is 13 residues. The CDR3 coding sequence is TGTGCCAGCAGCACCGGACTCCACAATGAGCAGTTCTTC. Its protein is CASSTGLHNEQFF.

The CDR3 reads CARGGRSSYNEQFF. The CDR3 DNA reads as TGTGCCAGGGGCGGACGGAGCTCCTACAATGAGCAGTTCTTC. J is TRBJ2-1 and V is TRBV2; D gene ambiguous. Trimming stripped 9 bases from V and 0 bases from J, with 12 bases between. The CDR3 contains 14 residues. Germline loops: CDR1 SNHLY, CDR2 FYNNEI.

The chain is built from TRBV28 and TRBJ1-2, with 8 bases lining up with TRBD1. There are 18 residues in the CDR3. In germline, CDR1 is MDHEN, CDR2 SYDVKM. Germline trimming cut 3 bases from V and 2 bases from J; bases unmatched to any gene: 14. The CDR3 loop reads CASSFGGTGEFGNYGYTF. CDR3 nucleotides: TGTGCCAGCAGTTTCGGTGGGACAGGCGAGTTCGGCAACTATGGCTACACCTTC.

The V gene is TRBV19, the J gene TRBJ1-2, with D unresolved. V was cut by 0 bases and J by 8 bases, with 4 bases left in between. The germline V gene has CDR1 LNHDA and CDR2 SQIVND (reference sequence). The CDR3 sequence is 11 residues long. The CDR3 nucleotides are TGTGCCAGTAGTATAGAGGGAGGCTACACCTTC. Its protein is CASSIEGGYTF.

The chain carries TRBV7-6 and TRBJ2-1, with 8 bases identical to TRBD1. Germline V gene data show CDR1 as SGHVS and CDR2 as FNYEAQ. The CDR3 extends over 15 amino acids. Germline trimming cut 6 bases from V and 2 bases from J; bases unmatched to any gene: 6. The CDR3 spells CASSRTGGPYNEQFF. The CDR3 nucleotides read TGTGCCAGCAGTCGAACAGGGGGTCCCTACAATGAGCAGTTCTTC.

The chain has TRBV7-3 and TRBJ1-1; D perhaps matches TRBD1 (5 bases). Trimming cost V 0 bases and J 4 bases, with 9 bases left between them. CDR3 length: 14 amino acids. Per germline, CDR1 SGHTA and CDR2 FQGTGA. CDR3 in DNA: TGTGCCAGCAGCTTAACAGGGGTTGGCACTGAAGCTTTCTTT. This sequence encodes CASSLTGVGTEAFF. Combining the CDR3 with reference TRBV7-3 and TRBJ1-1 gives the whole variable domain GAGVSQTPSNKVTEKGKYVELRCDPISGHTALYWYRQSLGQGPEFLIYFQGTGAADDSGLPNDRFFAVRPEGSVSTLKIQRTERGDSAVYLCASSLTGVGTEAFFGQGTRLTVV.

J is TRBJ1-5 and V is TRBV7-9; D perhaps matches TRBD1 (6 bases). Germline V gene data show CDR1 as SEHNR and CDR2 as FQNEAQ (reference sequence). The CDR3 sequence is 17 residues long. V lost 5 bases to trimming and J lost 1 base, with 18 bases between them. As DNA, the CDR3 is TGTGCCAGCAGCCAGGCCGGGACACGAGAGAGCAATCAGCCCCAGCATTTT. Translation gives CASSQAGTRESNQPQHF.

The chain carries TRBV30 and TRBJ2-1; tentatively, D is TRBD2 (6 bases). Germline V gene sequence: CDR1 GTSNPN, CDR2 SVGIG (reference sequence). The germline V and J ends were trimmed by 5 bases and 8 bases, with 22 bases remaining between them. The CDR3 loop spans 15 amino acids. The CDR3 sequence is CAWGGGGRDIYEQFF. In DNA form, the CDR3 reads TGTGCCTGGGGAGGTGGGGGGAGAGATATATATGAGCAGTTCTTC.

The chain combines TRBV28 with TRBJ2-3; the D gene is possibly TRBD1 (5 bases). The CDR3 has 19 residues. Trimming removed 3 bases at V and 4 bases at J, with 26 bases between. The germline V gene has CDR1 MDHEN and CDR2 SYDVKM. CDR3 sequence: CASSLNRQTWNSVSDTQYF. As DNA, the CDR3 is TGTGCCAGCAGTTTGAACCGACAGACGTGGAACTCAGTATCAGATACGCAGTATTTT.

A single count supports this clone. V usage is TRBV2 and J usage is TRBJ1-2; tentatively, D is TRBD1 (5 bases). The V end lost 8 bases, the J end lost 4 bases, and 14 bases lay between the germline ends. This CDR3 has 13 residues. CDR1 is SNHLY, CDR2 FYNNEI, per germline. CDR3 sequence (DNA): TGTGCCAGCTATGGGGCGGAGGTCTATGGCTACACCTTC. Amino acids: CASYGAEVYGYTF.

V and J are TRBV18 and TRBJ2-5, with TRBD2 matching over 12 bases. CDR1 and CDR2 from the germline V gene are KGHSH and LQKENI. The CDR3 contains 18 residues. V dropped 0 bases and J dropped 5; count of bases not matched to a gene: 10. The CDR3 reads CASSPPGLAGSPGETQYF. CDR3 bases: TGTGCCAGCTCACCACCCGGACTAGCGGGATCCCCTGGGGAGACCCAGTACTTC.